This T cell receptor (beta chain) was documented in a study of blood T cell repertoires in COVID-19. Study summary: Samples taken during acute and convalescent COVID-19 were collected in the United States, Italy and Spain. From T cells, B-cell-depleted T cells, or PBMCs came the material, which was cDNA or gDNA.

Original processing notes: Estimation of nucleated cell counts was performed using reference gene primer amplification. Sequenced by immunoSEQ multiplex PCR; TCRdb stores in-frame clones only, minus some. That table is the source of V, J and clone size, and D and trimming were worked out from the DNA. This sample has over 55,000 clones, with about four fifths found just once. In germline, CDR1 is SGHRS, CDR2 YFSETQ. V was clipped by 0 bases and J by 2 bases; unmatched bases: 8. The CDR3 covers 16 residues. Input material: peripheral blood. This receptor was identified in a man aged 50 to 60 with active COVID-19. The chain joins TRBV5-1 to TRBJ2-7; the match to TRBD1 covers 7 bases. The CDR3 loop reads CASSLASGTETYEQYF. The CDR3, as DNA: TGCGCCAGCAGCTTGGCCTCCGGGACAGAGACCTACGAGCAGTACTTC. Using reference TRBV5-1 and TRBJ2-7 for the parts outside the CDR3, the full variable domain is KAGVTQTPRYLIKTRGQQVTLSCSPISGHRSVSWYQQTPGQGLQFLFEYFSETQRNKGNFPGRFSGRQFSNSRSEMNVSTLELGDSALYLCASSLASGTETYEQYFGPGTRLTVT.